The 20 T cell receptor beta chains reported below all come from one sample, sequenced in a study of memory CD4+ T cells and cytomegalovirus serostatus. Single viable CD3+CD4+CD8-CD45RO+ cells were sorted as the memory CD4+ T cells. Profiled with immunoSEQ multiplex PCR; TCRdb holds only in-frame clones, not every one. Found here are 60,000 to 70,000 clones, 60% to 85% of them singletons; the top ten hold around 0.58%. The sample comprised memory CD4+ T cells from blood. These receptors originate from an adult in good health and CMV-seronegative. Some clones in this sample may be carry-over from other donors' samples.

V and J are TRBV30 and TRBJ1-1; D is perhaps TRBD1 (6 bases). From germline, CDR1 is GTSNPN and CDR2 SVGIG (reference sequence). This CDR3 contains 14 residues. Trimming shortened V by 3 bases and J by 4 bases, and 15 bases separated the two germline ends. The CDR3 DNA follows: TGTGCCTGGAGGAAACAGGGTTTTCGCACTGAAGCTTTCTTT. This codes for CAWRKQGFRTEAFF. Full variable domain (remainder filled in from reference TRBV30 and TRBJ1-1): SQTIHQWPATLVQPVGSPLSLECTVEGTSNPNLYWYRQAAGRGLQLLFYSVGIGQISSEVPQNLSASRPQDRQFILSSKKLLLSDSGFYLCAWRKQGFRTEAFFGQGTRLTVV.

This clone was counted a few times. The rearrangement joins TRBV7-8 to TRBJ1-2; no definite D call. Looked up from germline, CDR1 is SGHVS and CDR2 is FQNEAQ. The V gene lost 0 bases and the J gene lost 4 bases, with 12 bases spanning the gap. This CDR3 contains 15 residues. Here the CDR3 reads CASSLAPDRTYGYTF. CDR3 nucleotides: TGTGCCAGCAGCTTAGCGCCAGACCGCACCTATGGCTACACCTTC.

The CDR3 here is CSVRSGSGVEQFF. CDR3 in DNA: TGCAGCGTTAGGAGCGGGAGTGGCGTTGAGCAGTTCTTC. The V and J genes are TRBV29-1 and TRBJ2-1; the match to TRBD2 covers 8 bases. The germline gives CDR1 SQVTM, CDR2 ANQGSEA. CDR3 size: 13 residues. V trimming: 5 bases; J trimming: 9 bases; junction bases outside the gene matches: 9.

V gene TRBV18 combines with J gene TRBJ1-1; D possibly corresponds to TRBD1 (6 bases). Looked up from germline, CDR1 is KGHSH and CDR2 is LQKENI. Deletions cut 5 bases from V and 1 base from J, with 14 bases between. The CDR3 is 15 amino acids. CDR3 nucleotides: TGTGCCAGCTCAACTACAACAGGGAGGAACACTGAAGCTTTCTTT. Amino acids: CASSTTTGRNTEAFF. Based on the CDR3 plus reference TRBV18 and TRBJ1-1, the full variable domain is NAGVMQNPRHLVRRRGQEARLRCSPMKGHSHVYWYRQLPEEGLKFMVYLQKENIIDESGMPKERFSAEFPKEGPSILRIQQVVRGDSAAYFCASSTTTGRNTEAFFGQGTRLTVV.

The V call is TRBV5-1, the J call TRBJ1-4, with D perhaps TRBD1 (5 bases). The V end lost 0 bases, the J end lost 4 bases, and 13 bases lay between the germline ends. Germline V gene lookup returns CDR1 SGHRS and CDR2 YFSETQ. The CDR3 is 16 residues long. The CDR3 DNA reads as TGCGCCAGCAGCTTGGACGGTGGGGGAGGTAATGAAAAACTGTTTTTT. It is translated as CASSLDGGGGNEKLFF. The full variable domain, completed using reference TRBV5-1 and TRBJ1-4, is KAGVTQTPRYLIKTRGQQVTLSCSPISGHRSVSWYQQTPGQGLQFLFEYFSETQRNKGNFPGRFSGRQFSNSRSEMNVSTLELGDSALYLCASSLDGGGGNEKLFFGSGTQLSVL.

V usage is TRBV11-2 and J usage is TRBJ2-3, with 10 bases that match TRBD2. The CDR3 covers 16 residues. V trimming: 0 bases; J trimming: 6 bases; junction bases outside the gene matches: 6. Germline CDR1 and CDR2: SGHAT and FQNNGV. This CDR3 is CASSLDVSGGPDTQYF. CDR3 coding DNA: TGTGCCAGCAGCTTAGATGTTAGCGGGGGGCCCGATACGCAGTATTTT.

The V gene is TRBV28, the J gene TRBJ2-7; TRBD2 agrees at 10 bases. The CDR3 totals 12 residues. V lost 5 bases and J lost 11; bases outside the gene matches: 6. Germline-derived CDR1 and CDR2 are MDHEN and SYDVKM. The CDR3 is CASSTETSGEYF. The CDR3 nucleotides read TGTGCCAGCAGTACAGAAACTAGCGGGGAGTACTTC.

Notes on this clone: The same CDR3 also results from other DNA sequences found in this sample. The chain employs TRBV5-1 and TRBJ2-3, with D tentatively TRBD1 or TRBD2 (7 bases each). V was shortened by 2 bases and J by 1 base, with 11 bases between the two germline ends. The CDR3 sequence is 15 residues long. Germline loops: CDR1 SGHRS, CDR2 YFSETQ. CDR3 in amino acids: CASSFSGGGTDTQYF. The CDR3 region has the DNA TGCGCCAGCAGCTTTTCAGGGGGGGGCACAGATACGCAGTATTTT.

The sample holds a few counts of this clone. The chain employs TRBV27 and TRBJ1-2; TRBD1 matches at 8 bases. CDR3 length: 14 residues. The germline V gene has CDR1 MNHEY and CDR2 SMNVEV (reference sequence). J gave up 5 bases and V 6 bases, and 8 bases lay outside the gene matches. CDR3 region: CASRGAGGWYGYTF. The CDR3 nucleotides are TGTGCCAGCAGGGGGGCAGGGGGCTGGTATGGCTACACCTTC.

CDR3 nucleotide sequence: TGTGCCAGCAGCTTTCTGACGGCTAACCTTCCCTACGAGCAGTACTTC. This translates into CASSFLTANLPYEQYF. This rearrangement joins TRBV7-8 to TRBJ2-7; the D is unclear. This CDR3 has 16 amino acids. Germline CDR1 SGHVS, CDR2 FQNEAQ. The ends were cut back, 3 bases at V and 2 bases at J, with 17 bases in the middle.

About this clone: Other DNA variants within this sample encode the same CDR3. The chain uses TRBV7-2 and TRBJ1-5, with no clear D. The CDR3 spans 13 residues. V lost 2 bases to trimming and J lost 2 bases, with 4 bases between them. Germline V gene lookup returns CDR1 SGHTA and CDR2 FQGNSA. CDR3 nucleotides: TGTGCCAGCAGCTTAAGGGGCAATCAGCCCCAGCATTTT. Protein sequence: CASSLRGNQPQHF.

The V call is TRBV28, the J call TRBJ2-7, with TRBD2 identical over 13 bases. CDR3 length equals 18 residues. Trimming removed 3 bases from V and 4 bases from J; junction bases left unmatched: 12. CDR1 and CDR2 from the germline V gene are MDHEN and SYDVKM. CDR3 nucleotides: TGTGCCAGCAGTTTTGGACCCAGAGGGACTAGCGGGATATACGAGCAGTACTTC. It translates to CASSFGPRGTSGIYEQYF.

The chain uses TRBV7-8 and TRBJ2-3, with D hard to call. The CDR3 runs 15 residues. The V and J ends lost 1 base and 5 bases respectively, with 13 bases between them. Germline V CDR1 and CDR2: SGHVS, FQNEAQ. The CDR3 DNA sequence: TGTGCCAGCAGCTTAGGGACCTGGACGGAAGATACGCAGTATTTT. This gives the protein CASSLGTWTEDTQYF.

The chain recombines TRBV10-3 with TRBJ1-1; 7 bases agree with TRBD1. Germline V gives CDR1 ENHRY, CDR2 SYGVKD. Losses at the gene ends were 4 bases for V and 4 bases for J; bases not matched to a gene: 9. This CDR3 contains 15 residues. CDR3 DNA: TGTGCCATCAGTGGCGTCGACAGGGCTGGCACTGAAGCTTTCTTT. Residues: CAISGVDRAGTEAFF.

The chain couples TRBV28 to TRBJ1-3, with TRBD1 matching over 7 bases. Losses at the gene ends were 5 bases for V and 8 bases for J; bases not matched to a gene: 9. This CDR3 spans 14 amino acids. Germline V gene data show CDR1 as MDHEN and CDR2 as SYDVKM. The CDR3: CASSLRQGGDTIYF. CDR3 coding DNA: TGTGCCAGCAGTCTTCGACAGGGAGGGGACACCATATATTTT. The full variable domain, completed using reference TRBV28 and TRBJ1-3, is DVKVTQSSRYLVKRTGEKVFLECVQDMDHENMFWYRQDPGLGLRLIYFSYDVKMKEKGDIPEGYSVSREKKERFSLILESASTNQTSMYLCASSLRQGGDTIYFGEGSWLTVV.

The table lists this clone with a few counts. This chain links TRBV28 with TRBJ1-1, with D perhaps matching TRBD1 (5 bases). The CDR3 has 14 amino acids. CDR1 MDHEN and CDR2 SYDVKM come from the germline V gene. Trimming removed 3 bases from V and 2 bases from J, with 10 bases in between. The CDR3 DNA reads as TGTGCCAGCAGTTTGAGACAGTTTAACACTGAAGCTTTCTTT. Translation: CASSLRQFNTEAFF.

V gene TRBV28 combines with J gene TRBJ1-5, with 7 bases identical to TRBD1. The CDR3 contains 16 residues. Germline CDR1 and CDR2: MDHEN and SYDVKM. V lost 6 bases, J lost 5 bases, and 13 bases stayed unmatched. CDR3 loop: CASSTYWDSKDQPQHF. The CDR3 DNA is TGTGCCAGCAGCACCTATTGGGACAGTAAAGATCAGCCCCAGCATTTT.

Here the CDR3 reads CASVGHKNTEAFF. CDR3 bases: TGTGCCAGCGTGGGACATAAGAACACTGAAGCTTTCTTT. V and J are TRBV6-1 and TRBJ1-1; TRBD1 is a possible D gene (6 bases). V lost 8 bases to trimming and J lost 1 base, with 11 bases between them. Germline loops: CDR1 MNHNS, CDR2 SASEGT. This CDR3 comprises 13 residues.

The gene calls are TRBV4-3 and TRBJ1-2; D gene unclear. CDR3 length: 14 amino acids. V lost 5 bases to trimming and J lost 2 bases, with 12 bases between them. CDR1 and CDR2 (germline): LGHNA, YSLEER. This CDR3 is CASSAVGENYGYTF. CDR3 sequence (DNA): TGCGCCAGCAGCGCGGTGGGAGAAAACTATGGCTACACCTTC.

The chain combines TRBV7-2 with TRBJ2-1; 10 nucleotides align to TRBD1. Germline CDR1 SGHTA, CDR2 FQGNSA. The CDR3 has 16 amino acids. After removal of 3 bases from V and 2 bases from J, the junction contained 4 bases not matched to a gene. This chain's CDR3 is CASSFSGTGAYNEQFF. For the CDR3, the DNA is TGTGCCAGCAGCTTTTCCGGGACAGGGGCCTACAATGAGCAGTTCTTC.